A single sample gave rise to the 21 T cell receptor beta chains below, sequenced in a study of control samples from healthy donors and cancer patients (TCRdb year 2020). Libraries came from the immunoSEQ multiplex PCR assay. The table comes from immuneACCESS by way of TCRdb, which keeps in-frame sequences with V and J called. Part of the clones is missing from these tables; in studies checked, under half for an unresolved V gene and the rest for unknown reasons. The sample table lists 120,000 to 150,000 clones, approximately 90% of them with a count of one. Jointly, the top ten make up just over 8.5% of the sample. Sequencing was carried out using blood. These receptors were collected from a woman aged 25 to 39 in good health.

This chain links TRBV4-1 with TRBJ2-5; TRBD1 might be the D (6 bases). This CDR3 is 16 amino acids long. With 1 base removed from V and 1 base from J, the gap between germline ends came to 13 bases. Germline V gives CDR1 MGHRA, CDR2 YSYEKL. The CDR3 nucleotides are TGCGCCAGCAGCCAAGGCAGGGGCACCAGCCAAGAGACCCAGTACTTC. It is translated as CASSQGRGTSQETQYF.

This rearrangement joins TRBV5-4 to TRBJ2-7; 11 bases fit TRBD2. The J segment lost 5 bases and the V segment lost 4 bases, leaving 8 bases of the junction unmatched. The CDR3 covers 15 residues. Germline V gene data show CDR1 as SGHNT and CDR2 as YYREEE (reference sequence). CDR3 DNA sequence: TGTGCCAGCAGCGGTACTAGCGGGAGTTTCGACGAGCAGTACTTC. It codes for CASSGTSGSFDEQYF.

This clone was counted between two and nine times. This chain links TRBV21-1 with TRBJ1-2; TRBD1 is taken as the D call from the table, unchecked against the DNA. TRBV21-1 is reported as a pseudogene. The CDR3 runs to 16 residues. The CDR3 region has the DNA TGTGCCAGCAGCAAAGTTTCTACAGGGTCGTATGATGGCTACACCTTC. As protein: CASSKVSTGSYDGYTF.

The V gene is TRBV13, the J gene TRBJ2-1; 13 bases map to TRBD2. Germline CDR1 is PRHDT and CDR2 is FYEKMQ (reference sequence). This CDR3 is 19 amino acids long. V was clipped by 0 bases and J by 0 bases; unmatched bases: 5. CDR3 nucleotides: TGTGCCAGCAGCTTAGGGGGACTAGCGGGATACACCTCCTACAATGAGCAGTTCTTC. Encoded protein: CASSLGGLAGYTSYNEQFF.

A remark on this clone: The identical CDR3 is also encoded by other nucleotide sequences in the sample. The chain employs TRBV5-1 and TRBJ2-3; D gene ambiguous. This CDR3 has 13 amino acids. The V and J ends lost 0 bases and 5 bases respectively, with 7 bases between them. The V gene's germline CDR1 is SGHRS and CDR2 YFSETQ. This CDR3 reads CASSLGPGDTQYF. The CDR3 DNA sequence: TGCGCCAGCAGCTTGGGACCGGGAGATACGCAGTATTTT.

To note about this clone: Other DNA sequences from this sample encode an identical CDR3 as well. V gene TRBV19 combines with J gene TRBJ1-5, with 7 bases aligning to TRBD1. The CDR3 runs to 15 residues. Per germline, CDR1 LNHDA and CDR2 SQIVND (reference sequence). The junction had 3 bases not matched to a gene; V was cut back by 2 bases and J by 2 bases. For the CDR3, the DNA is TGTGCCAGTAGTATAAACAGGGGAGGCAATCAGCCCCAGCATTTT. The encoded protein is CASSINRGGNQPQHF. Variable domain in full (rest from reference TRBV19 and TRBJ1-5): DGGITQSPKYLFRKEGQNVTLSCEQNLNHDAMYWYRQDPGQGLRLIYYSQIVNDFQKGDIAEGYSVSREKKESFPLTVTSAQKNPTAFYLCASSINRGGNQPQHFGDGTRLSIL.

V and J are TRBV27 and TRBJ2-1; a possible D gene is TRBD1 (6 bases). The CDR3 loop spans 15 amino acids. Trimming removed 6 bases at V and 5 bases at J, with 17 bases between. From germline, CDR1 is MNHEY and CDR2 SMNVEV (reference sequence). CDR3 sequence (DNA): TGTGCCAGCAGACCGTCAGGGGTTACCCACAATGAGCAGTTCTTC. Protein: CASRPSGVTHNEQFF.

The J gene is TRBJ2-1, the V gene TRBV2; 12 nucleotides line up with TRBD2. The ends lost 7 bases at V and 4 bases at J; junction bases unmatched: 5. This CDR3 spans 15 amino acids. Germline CDR1 SNHLY, CDR2 FYNNEI. The CDR3 DNA sequence: TGTGCCAGCACTCTACTAGCGGGGGGTTACAATGAGCAGTTCTTC. Its translation: CASTLLAGGYNEQFF.

V and J are TRBV25-1 and TRBJ1-5; the D is unclear. Germline CDR1 reads MGHDK; CDR2 reads SYGVNS. Trimming removed 3 bases from V and 4 bases from J, with 13 bases in between. CDR3 length: 15 residues. This CDR3 is CASSEGGLGNQPQHF. The CDR3 DNA sequence: TGTGCCAGCAGTGAGGGCGGATTAGGGAATCAGCCCCAGCATTTT. Full variable domain (missing parts from reference TRBV25-1 and TRBJ1-5): EADIYQTPRYLVIGTGKKITLECSQTMGHDKMYWYQQDPGMELHLIHYSYGVNSTEKGDLSSESTVSRIRTEHFPLTLESARPSHTSQYLCASSEGGLGNQPQHFGDGTRLSIL.

The CDR3, as DNA: TGTGCCAGCAGCTCCTCGACCGGAGAGCAGTTCTTC. Translation gives CASSSSTGEQFF. This chain uses TRBV7-3 with TRBJ2-1; the D is unclear. V lost 4 bases to trimming and J lost 10 bases, with 11 bases between them. The V gene's germline CDR1 is SGHTA and CDR2 FQGTGA. The CDR3 has 12 amino acids. The variable domain in full, with the rest retrieved from reference TRBV7-3 and TRBJ2-1, is GAGVSQTPSNKVTEKGKYVELRCDPISGHTALYWYRQSLGQGPEFLIYFQGTGAADDSGLPNDRFFAVRPEGSVSTLKIQRTERGDSAVYLCASSSSTGEQFFGPGTRLTVL.

The chain combines TRBV29-1 with TRBJ1-1, with a possible D match to TRBD1 (6 bases). CDR1 and CDR2 (germline): SQVTM, ANQGSEA. Trimming took 5 bases from V and 3 from J, leaving 10 bases between them. The CDR3 has 12 amino acids. The CDR3 region is CSVRHRDTEAFF. As DNA, the CDR3 is TGCAGCGTTCGCCACAGGGACACTGAAGCTTTCTTT.

This CDR3 reads CASSQTTGEGNTIYF. Here the CDR3 DNA reads TGCGCCAGCAGCCAAACTACAGGGGAAGGAAACACCATATATTTT. V gene TRBV5-1 combines with J gene TRBJ1-3; 7 bases line up with TRBD1. The V gene's germline CDR1 is SGHRS and CDR2 YFSETQ. After removal of 4 bases from V and 4 bases from J, the junction contained 8 bases not matched to a gene. The CDR3 spans 15 residues.

The V call is TRBV12-3 or TRBV12-4, the J call TRBJ1-1; no firm D call. The CDR3 consists of 12 residues. Trimming left V 8 bases short and J 1 base short, with 8 bases between. The CDR3 reads CASRRGNTEAFF. In nucleotides, the CDR3 is TGTGCCAGCCGGCGGGGGAACACTGAAGCTTTCTTT.

This clone has just one count. V usage is TRBV5-1 and J usage is TRBJ1-1; weak D call: TRBD1 (6 bases). Trimming removed 7 bases at V and 1 base at J, with 17 bases between. The CDR3 consists of 15 residues. Germline loops: CDR1 SGHRS, CDR2 YFSETQ. The CDR3 loop reads CASAETGTRNTEAFF. The CDR3 DNA reads as TGCGCCAGCGCCGAAACCGGGACAAGGAACACTGAAGCTTTCTTT.

The rearrangement uses TRBV5-6 and TRBJ2-7, with D uncertain. CDR3 length: 16 amino acids. V lost 0 bases to trimming and J lost 6 bases, with 19 bases between them. Germline assignment: CDR1 SGHDT and CDR2 YYEEEE. In DNA form, the CDR3 reads TGTGCCAGCAGCTTGGAGGTTAGCACGCCCTTGGGCGAGCAGTACTTC. Protein product: CASSLEVSTPLGEQYF.

The chain is built from TRBV6-5 and TRBJ2-7; D is uncertain. Germline CDR1 and CDR2: MNHEY and SVGAGI. The CDR3 is made up of 12 amino acids. The V end was cut by 8 bases, the J end by 2 bases, with 10 bases between. The CDR3 DNA is TGTGCCAGCGGCCAGCCACCCTACGAGCAGTACTTC. Protein product: CASGQPPYEQYF.

The chain links TRBV30 to TRBJ1-2; 9 bases are shared with TRBD1. The germline V gene encodes CDR1 GTSNPN and CDR2 SVGIG (reference sequence). V lost 5 bases, J lost 2 bases, and 3 bases stayed unmatched. The CDR3 length is 13 residues. Here the CDR3 reads CAWWTGENYGYTF. CDR3 sequence (DNA): TGTGCCTGGTGGACAGGGGAAAACTATGGCTACACCTTC.

V is TRBV21-1 and J is TRBJ2-5; the table's TRBD1 call for D was not verified on the DNA. TRBV21-1 is recorded as a pseudogene. The CDR3 extends over 15 amino acids. CDR3 loop: CATHNLTVDQETQYF. CDR3 DNA sequence: TGTGCCACCCATAACCTTACAGTGGACCAAGAGACCCAGTACTTC.

The chain employs TRBV6-6 and TRBJ2-7; 7 bases align to TRBD1. CDR3 length equals 14 residues. Germline V gene data show CDR1 as MNHNY and CDR2 as SVGAGI (reference sequence). V lost 7 bases, J lost 3 bases, and 9 bases stayed unmatched. This chain's CDR3 is CASTTGTASYEQYF. The CDR3 coding sequence is TGTGCCAGCACCACGGGGACAGCAAGCTACGAGCAGTACTTC.

The chain is built from TRBV27 and TRBJ2-1, with TRBD2 matching over 12 bases. The germline CDR1 and CDR2 sequences are MNHEY and SMNVEV (reference sequence). The CDR3 sequence is 15 residues long. J gave up 4 bases and V 3 bases, and 1 base lay outside the gene matches. The CDR3 is CASSFGTSGYNEQFF. In DNA, the CDR3 is TGTGCCAGCAGTTTCGGGACTAGCGGGTACAATGAGCAGTTCTTC.

The rearrangement uses TRBV30 and TRBJ1-3; D is possibly TRBD1 (5 bases). The CDR3 extends over 15 amino acids. V gave up 4 bases and J gave up 0 bases, with 13 bases separating them. The germline gives CDR1 GTSNPN, CDR2 SVGIG (reference sequence). CDR3 nucleotide sequence: TGTGCCTGGACCCGCGGGGGGTCCTCTGGAAACACCATATATTTT. Translation: CAWTRGGSSGNTIYF.